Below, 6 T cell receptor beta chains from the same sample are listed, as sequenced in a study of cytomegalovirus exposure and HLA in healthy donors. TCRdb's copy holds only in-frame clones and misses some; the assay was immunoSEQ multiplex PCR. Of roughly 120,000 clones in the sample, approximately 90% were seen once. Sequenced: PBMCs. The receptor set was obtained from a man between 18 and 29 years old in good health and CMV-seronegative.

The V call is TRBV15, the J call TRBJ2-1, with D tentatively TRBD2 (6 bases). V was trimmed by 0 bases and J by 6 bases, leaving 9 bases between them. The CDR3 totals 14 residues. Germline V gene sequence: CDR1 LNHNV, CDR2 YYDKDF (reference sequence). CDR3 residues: CATSRDPAGNEQFF. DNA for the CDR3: TGTGCCACCAGCAGAGATCCAGCGGGCAATGAGCAGTTCTTC.

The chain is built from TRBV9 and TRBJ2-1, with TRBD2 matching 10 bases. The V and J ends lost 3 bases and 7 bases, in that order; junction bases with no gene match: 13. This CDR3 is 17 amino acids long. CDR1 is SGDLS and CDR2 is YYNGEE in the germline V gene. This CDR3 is CASSARARSGGANEQFF. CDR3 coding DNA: TGTGCCAGCAGCGCAAGAGCTCGAAGCGGGGGGGCAAATGAGCAGTTCTTC.

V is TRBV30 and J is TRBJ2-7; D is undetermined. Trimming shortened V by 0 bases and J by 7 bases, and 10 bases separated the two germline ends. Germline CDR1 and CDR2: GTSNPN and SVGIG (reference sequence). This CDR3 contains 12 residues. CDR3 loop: CAWSVYVSEQYF. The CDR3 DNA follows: TGTGCCTGGAGTGTATATGTGAGTGAGCAGTACTTC.

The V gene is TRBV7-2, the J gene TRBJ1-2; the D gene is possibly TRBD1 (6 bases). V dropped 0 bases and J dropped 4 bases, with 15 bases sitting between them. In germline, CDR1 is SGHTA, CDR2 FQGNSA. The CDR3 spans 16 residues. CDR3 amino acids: CASSLAGAGKFYGYTF. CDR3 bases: TGTGCCAGCAGCTTAGCGGGGGCAGGGAAATTCTATGGCTACACCTTC.

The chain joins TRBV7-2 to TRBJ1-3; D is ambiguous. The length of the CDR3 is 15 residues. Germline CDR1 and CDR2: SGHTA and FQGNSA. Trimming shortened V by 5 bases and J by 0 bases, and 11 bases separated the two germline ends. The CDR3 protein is CASSVRHSSGNTIYF. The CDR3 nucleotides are TGTGCCAGCAGCGTACGACATAGCTCTGGAAACACCATATATTTT.

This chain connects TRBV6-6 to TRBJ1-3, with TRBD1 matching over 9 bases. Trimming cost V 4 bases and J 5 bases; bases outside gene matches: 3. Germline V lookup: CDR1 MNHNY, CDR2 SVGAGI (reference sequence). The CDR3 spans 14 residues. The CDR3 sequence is CASSSTGGRNTIYF. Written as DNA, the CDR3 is TGTGCCAGCAGTTCGACAGGGGGTAGAAACACCATATATTTT.